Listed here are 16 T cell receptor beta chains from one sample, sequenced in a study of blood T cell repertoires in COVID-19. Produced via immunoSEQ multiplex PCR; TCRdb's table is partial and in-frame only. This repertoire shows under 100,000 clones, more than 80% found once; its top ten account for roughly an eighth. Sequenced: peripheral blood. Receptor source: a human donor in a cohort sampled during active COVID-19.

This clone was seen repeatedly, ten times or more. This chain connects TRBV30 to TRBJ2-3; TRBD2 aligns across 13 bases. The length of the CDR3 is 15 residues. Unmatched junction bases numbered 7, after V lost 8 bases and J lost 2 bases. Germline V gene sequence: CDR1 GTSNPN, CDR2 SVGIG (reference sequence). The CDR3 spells CARSTSGGNTDTQYF. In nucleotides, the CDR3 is TGTGCCCGATCGACTAGCGGGGGGAACACAGATACGCAGTATTTT.

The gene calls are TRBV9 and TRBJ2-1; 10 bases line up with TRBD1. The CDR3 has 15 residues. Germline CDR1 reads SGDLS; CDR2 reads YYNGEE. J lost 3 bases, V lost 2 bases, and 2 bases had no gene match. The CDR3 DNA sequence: TGTGCCAGCAGCGTGACAGGGGGCTTCTACAATGAGCAGTTCTTC. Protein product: CASSVTGGFYNEQFF.

The CDR3 region is CASSPSRGGRNQPQHF. In nucleotides, the CDR3 is TGTGCCAGCAGCCCCTCCCGGGGCGGGAGAAATCAGCCCCAGCATTTT. The chain has TRBV7-8 and TRBJ1-5, with D tentatively TRBD1 (5 bases). With 5 bases removed from V and 4 bases from J, the gap between germline ends came to 18 bases. Germline V gives CDR1 SGHVS, CDR2 FQNEAQ. CDR3 length: 16 residues.

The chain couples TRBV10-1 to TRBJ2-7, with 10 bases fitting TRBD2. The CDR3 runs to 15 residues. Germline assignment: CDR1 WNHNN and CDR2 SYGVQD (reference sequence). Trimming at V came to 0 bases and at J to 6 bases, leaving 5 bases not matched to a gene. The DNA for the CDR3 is TGCGCCAGCAGTGAGTCCAGCGGGGGGGCCTTCGAGCAGTACTTC. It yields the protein CASSESSGGAFEQYF.

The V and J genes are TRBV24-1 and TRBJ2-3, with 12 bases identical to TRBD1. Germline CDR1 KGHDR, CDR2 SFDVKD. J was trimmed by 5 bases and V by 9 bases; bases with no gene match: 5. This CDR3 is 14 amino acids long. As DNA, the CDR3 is TGTGCCACCGCAGGGACAGGGGGCTTAGATACGCAGTATTTT. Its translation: CATAGTGGLDTQYF.

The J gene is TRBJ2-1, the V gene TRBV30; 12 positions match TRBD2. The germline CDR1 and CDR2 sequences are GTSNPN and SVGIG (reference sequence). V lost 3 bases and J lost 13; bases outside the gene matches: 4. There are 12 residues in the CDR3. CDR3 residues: CAWRLAGGLQFF. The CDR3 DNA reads TGTGCCTGGAGACTAGCGGGGGGCTTACAGTTCTTC.

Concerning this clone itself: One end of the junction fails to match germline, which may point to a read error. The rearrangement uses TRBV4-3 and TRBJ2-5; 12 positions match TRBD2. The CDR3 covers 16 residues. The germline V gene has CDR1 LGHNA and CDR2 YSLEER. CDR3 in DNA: TGCGCCAACAGCCAAGATGGACTAGCGGGGAAAGAGACCCAGTACTTC. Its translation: CANSQDGLAGKETQYF.

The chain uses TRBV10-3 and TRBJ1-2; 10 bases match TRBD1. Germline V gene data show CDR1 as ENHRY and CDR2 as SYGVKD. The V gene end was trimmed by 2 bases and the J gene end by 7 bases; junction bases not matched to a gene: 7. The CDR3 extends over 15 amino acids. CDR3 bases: TGTGCCATCAGTGAGGGGACAGGGGCTTTTTCTGGCTACACCTTC. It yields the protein CAISEGTGAFSGYTF.

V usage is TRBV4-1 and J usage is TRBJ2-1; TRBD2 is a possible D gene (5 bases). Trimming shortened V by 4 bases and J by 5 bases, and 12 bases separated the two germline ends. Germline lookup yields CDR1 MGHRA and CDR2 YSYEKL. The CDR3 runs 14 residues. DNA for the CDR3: TGCGCCAGCAGCCCGTGGGAGACGAACAATGAGCAGTTCTTC. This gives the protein CASSPWETNNEQFF.

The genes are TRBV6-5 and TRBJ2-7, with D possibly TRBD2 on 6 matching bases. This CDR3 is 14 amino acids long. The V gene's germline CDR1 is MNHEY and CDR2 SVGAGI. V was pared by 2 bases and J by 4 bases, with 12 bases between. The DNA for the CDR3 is TGTGCCAGCAGTTACCTGGCAGGAGGGTACGAGCAGTACTTC. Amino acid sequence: CASSYLAGGYEQYF.

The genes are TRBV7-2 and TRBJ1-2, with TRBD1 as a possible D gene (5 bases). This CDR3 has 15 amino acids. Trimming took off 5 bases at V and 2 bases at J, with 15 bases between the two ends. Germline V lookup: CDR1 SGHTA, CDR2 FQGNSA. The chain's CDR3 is CASSPQRQHNYGYTF. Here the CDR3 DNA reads TGTGCCAGCAGCCCCCAGCGACAGCACAACTATGGCTACACCTTC.

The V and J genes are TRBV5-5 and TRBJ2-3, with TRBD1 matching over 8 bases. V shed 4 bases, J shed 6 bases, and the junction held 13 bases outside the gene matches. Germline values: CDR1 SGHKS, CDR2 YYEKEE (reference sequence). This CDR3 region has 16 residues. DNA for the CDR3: TGTGCCAGCAGCCCCGCGGGCGGGACAGGCGGGGATACGCAGTATTTT. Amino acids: CASSPAGGTGGDTQYF. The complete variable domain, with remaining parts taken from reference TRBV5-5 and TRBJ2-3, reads DAGVTQSPTHLIKTRGQQVTLRCSPISGHKSVSWYQQVLGQGPQFIFQYYEKEERGRGNFPDRFSARQFPNYSSELNVNALLLGDSALYLCASSPAGGTGGDTQYFGPGTRLTVL.

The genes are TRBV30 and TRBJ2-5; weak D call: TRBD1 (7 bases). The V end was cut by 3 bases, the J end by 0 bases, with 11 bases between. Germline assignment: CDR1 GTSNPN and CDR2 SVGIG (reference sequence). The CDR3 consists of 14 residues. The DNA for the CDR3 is TGTGCCTGGAGGGAGGGGGCGTACCAAGAGACCCAGTACTTC. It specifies CAWREGAYQETQYF.

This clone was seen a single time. The DNA for the CDR3 is TGTGCCAGCAGTGAAAGGGGGGGGCAGGCGGGATACGAGCAGTACTTC. It translates to CASSERGGQAGYEQYF. The V gene is TRBV6-1, the J gene TRBJ2-7, with D perhaps TRBD2 (7 bases). CDR1 is MNHNS and CDR2 is SASEGT in the germline V gene. V was trimmed by 2 bases and J by 4 bases, leaving 18 bases between them. The CDR3 length is 16 residues.

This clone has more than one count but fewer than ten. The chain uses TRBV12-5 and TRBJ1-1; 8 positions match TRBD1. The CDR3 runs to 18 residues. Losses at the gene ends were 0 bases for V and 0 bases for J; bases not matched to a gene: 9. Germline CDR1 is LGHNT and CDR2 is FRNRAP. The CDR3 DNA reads TGTGCTAGTGGTTTGGTTCTAGGACAGGGACCAATGAACACTGAAGCTTTCTTT. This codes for CASGLVLGQGPMNTEAFF. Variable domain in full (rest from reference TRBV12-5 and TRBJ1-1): DARVTQTPRHKVTEMGQEVTMRCQPILGHNTVFWYRQTMMQGLELLAYFRNRAPLDDSGMPKDRFSAEMPDATLATLKIQPSEPRDSAVYFCASGLVLGQGPMNTEAFFGQGTRLTVV.

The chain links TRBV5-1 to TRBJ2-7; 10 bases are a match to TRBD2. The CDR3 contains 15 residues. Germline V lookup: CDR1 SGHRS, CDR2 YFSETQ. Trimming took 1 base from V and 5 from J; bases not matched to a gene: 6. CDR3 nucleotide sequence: TGCGCCAGCAGCTTGTCTAGCGGGGGTAGAGACGAGCAGTACTTC. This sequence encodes CASSLSSGGRDEQYF.